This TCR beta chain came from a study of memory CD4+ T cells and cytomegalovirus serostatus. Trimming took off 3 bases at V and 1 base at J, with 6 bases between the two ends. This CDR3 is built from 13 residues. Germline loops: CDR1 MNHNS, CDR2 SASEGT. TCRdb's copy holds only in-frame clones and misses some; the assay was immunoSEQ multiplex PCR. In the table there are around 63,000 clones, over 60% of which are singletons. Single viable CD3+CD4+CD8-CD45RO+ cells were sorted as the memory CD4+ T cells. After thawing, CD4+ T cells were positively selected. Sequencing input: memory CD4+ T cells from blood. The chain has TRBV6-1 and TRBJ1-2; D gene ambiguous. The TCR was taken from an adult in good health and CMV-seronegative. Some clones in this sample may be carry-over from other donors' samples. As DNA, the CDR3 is TGTGCCAGCAGTGATAGCTATAACTATGGCTACACCTTC. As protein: CASSDSYNYGYTF.